Below, 10 T cell receptor beta chains from the same sample are listed, as sequenced in a study of cytomegalovirus exposure and HLA in healthy donors. Both 60 Vbeta primers and 13 Jbeta primers went into the PCR. Clones were read by immunoSEQ multiplex PCR, and TCRdb kept only the in-frame ones, dropping some. The sample lists tens of thousands of clones, about four fifths seen once, with roughly 47% in the top ten. The source material was PBMCs. The receptors stem from a man between 50 and 59 years old in good health and CMV-seropositive.

This chain joins TRBV19 and TRBJ1-1; D remains ambiguous. This CDR3 region has 14 residues. The germline V and J ends were trimmed by 9 bases and 3 bases, with 17 bases remaining between them. From germline, CDR1 is LNHDA and CDR2 SQIVND (reference sequence). CDR3 in DNA: TGTGCCAGGACGGAGTGCTGTGCGGACACTGAAGCTTTCTTT. Protein sequence: CARTECCADTEAFF. The whole variable domain, remainder taken from reference TRBV19 and TRBJ1-1, is DGGITQSPKYLFRKEGQNVTLSCEQNLNHDAMYWYRQDPGQGLRLIYYSQIVNDFQKGDIAEGYSVSREKKESFPLTVTSAQKNPTAFYLCARTECCADTEAFFGQGTRLTVV.

J is TRBJ2-1 and V is TRBV19, with 12 nucleotides matching TRBD2. Looked up from germline, CDR1 is LNHDA and CDR2 is SQIVND (reference sequence). The J segment lost 5 bases and the V segment lost 2 bases, leaving 4 bases of the junction unmatched. The CDR3 runs to 16 residues. The CDR3 loop reads CASSIYRTSGNNEQFF. The CDR3 nucleotides read TGTGCCAGTAGTATATACCGGACTAGCGGGAACAATGAGCAGTTCTTC.

The V call is TRBV6-5, the J call TRBJ2-5; D gene unclear. Trimming took 5 bases from V and 0 from J, leaving 4 bases between them. Germline V gene data show CDR1 as MNHEY and CDR2 as SVGAGI. The CDR3 contains 12 residues. The CDR3 bases are TGTGCCAGCAGTCAGGACCAAGAGACCCAGTACTTC. It encodes CASSQDQETQYF.

A word on this clone: One junction end does not reproduce the germline sequence, and a read error may be involved. The chain joins TRBV19 to TRBJ1-1; weak D call: TRBD1 (5 bases). Germline CDR1 LNHDA, CDR2 SQIVND (reference sequence). This CDR3 is built from 15 residues. The DNA of the CDR3 is TGTGCCAGTAGTACCCCACCACGGGGGGTCACTGAAGCCTTCTTT. This codes for CASSTPPRGVTEAFF.

The chain carries TRBV5-1 and TRBJ2-5; 12 positions agree with TRBD2. The CDR3 is made up of 16 amino acids. Trimming at V came to 0 bases and at J to 3 bases, leaving 3 bases not matched to a gene. Germline values: CDR1 SGHRS, CDR2 YFSETQ. In DNA form, the CDR3 reads TGCGCCAGCAGCTTGGCCCTAGCGGGAGGGGAAGAGACCCAGTACTTC. Protein sequence: CASSLALAGGEETQYF.

CDR3 region: CASSLVIAGAYGYTF. The CDR3 bases are TGTGCCAGCAGCTTAGTTATAGCCGGCGCCTATGGCTACACCTTC. V is TRBV11-2 and J is TRBJ1-2; no clear D gene. The CDR3 runs to 15 residues. Trimming cost V 1 base and J 4 bases, with 13 bases left between them. CDR1 is SGHAT, CDR2 FQNNGV, per germline.

This clone was observed once. V and J are TRBV7-6 and TRBJ2-1; D may be TRBD2 (6 bases). The CDR3 length is 13 residues. Per germline, CDR1 SGHVS and CDR2 FNYEAQ. The ends were cut back, 5 bases at V and 10 bases at J, with 15 bases in the middle. CDR3 region: CASSPARRAEQFF. CDR3 nucleotides: TGTGCCAGCAGCCCAGCCCGGAGGGCGGAGCAGTTCTTC.

The CDR3 sequence: CASRWDRGNSPLHF. The CDR3 DNA is TGTGCCAGCAGATGGGACAGGGGGAATTCACCCCTCCACTTT. The chain carries TRBV6-5 and TRBJ1-6, with 11 bases fitting TRBD1. Per germline, CDR1 MNHEY and CDR2 SVGAGI. The CDR3 runs 14 residues. V lost 6 bases, J lost 7 bases, and 2 bases stayed unmatched.

This clone turned up a few times. The chain recombines TRBV4-2 with TRBJ2-6, with 7 positions matching TRBD1. CDR1 and CDR2 from the germline V gene are LGHNA and YNFKEQ. The CDR3 runs to 12 residues. V gave up 4 bases and J gave up 11 bases; unmatched junction bases: 2. The CDR3 region has the DNA TGTGCCAGCAGCCCTGACAGGGACGTCCTGACTTTC. Protein product: CASSPDRDVLTF.

This clone was seen a handful of times. The rearrangement joins TRBV7-3 to TRBJ1-1; 8 bases map to TRBD1. The CDR3 is 13 amino acids. V was clipped by 5 bases and J by 4 bases; unmatched bases: 3. CDR1 SGHTA and CDR2 FQGTGA come from the germline V gene. CDR3 DNA sequence: TGTGCCAGCAGCCAAACAGGGGGCACTGAAGCTTTCTTT. It specifies CASSQTGGTEAFF.